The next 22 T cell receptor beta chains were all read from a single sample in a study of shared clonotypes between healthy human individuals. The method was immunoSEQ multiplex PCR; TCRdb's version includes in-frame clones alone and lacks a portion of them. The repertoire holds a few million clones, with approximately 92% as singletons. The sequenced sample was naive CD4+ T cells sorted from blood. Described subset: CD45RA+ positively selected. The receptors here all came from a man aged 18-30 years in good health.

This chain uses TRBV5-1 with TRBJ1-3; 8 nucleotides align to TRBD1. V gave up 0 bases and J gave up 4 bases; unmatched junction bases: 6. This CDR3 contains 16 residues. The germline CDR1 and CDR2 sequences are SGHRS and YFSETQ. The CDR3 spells CASSLGQGSNGNTIYF. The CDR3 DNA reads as TGCGCCAGCAGCTTGGGACAGGGGAGTAACGGAAACACCATATATTTT.

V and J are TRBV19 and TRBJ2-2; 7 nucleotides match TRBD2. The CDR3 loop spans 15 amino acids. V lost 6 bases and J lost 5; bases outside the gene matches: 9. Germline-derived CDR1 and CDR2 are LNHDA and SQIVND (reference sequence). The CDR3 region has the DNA TGTGCCAGTAGGTCGGGGAGGGTAAGGACCGGGGAGCTGTTTTTT. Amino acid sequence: CASRSGRVRTGELFF.

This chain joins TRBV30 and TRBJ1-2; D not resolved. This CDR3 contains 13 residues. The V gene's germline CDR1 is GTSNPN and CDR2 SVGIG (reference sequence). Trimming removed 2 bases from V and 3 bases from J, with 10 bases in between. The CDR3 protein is CAWSHGSDYGYTF. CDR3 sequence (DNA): TGTGCCTGGAGTCATGGCAGCGACTATGGCTACACCTTC.

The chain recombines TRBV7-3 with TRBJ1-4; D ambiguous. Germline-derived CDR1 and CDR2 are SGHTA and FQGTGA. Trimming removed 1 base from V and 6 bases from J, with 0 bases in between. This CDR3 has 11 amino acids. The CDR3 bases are TGTGCCAGCAGCTTAAATGAAAAACTGTTTTTT. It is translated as CASSLNEKLFF.

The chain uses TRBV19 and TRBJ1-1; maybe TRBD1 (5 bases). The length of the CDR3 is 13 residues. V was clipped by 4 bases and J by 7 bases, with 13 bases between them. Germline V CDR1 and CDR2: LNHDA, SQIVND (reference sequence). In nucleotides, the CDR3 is TGTGCCAGTAGTACGACTAACAGGTTTGAAGCTTTCTTT. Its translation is CASSTTNRFEAFF.

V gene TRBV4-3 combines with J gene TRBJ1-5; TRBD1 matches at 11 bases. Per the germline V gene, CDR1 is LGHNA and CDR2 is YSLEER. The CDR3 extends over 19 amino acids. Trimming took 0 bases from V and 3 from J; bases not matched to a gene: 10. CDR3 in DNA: TGCGCCAGCAGCCAAGAGTGGGGACAGGGGGTTCTAGTCAATCAGCCCCAGCATTTT. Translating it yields CASSQEWGQGVLVNQPQHF.

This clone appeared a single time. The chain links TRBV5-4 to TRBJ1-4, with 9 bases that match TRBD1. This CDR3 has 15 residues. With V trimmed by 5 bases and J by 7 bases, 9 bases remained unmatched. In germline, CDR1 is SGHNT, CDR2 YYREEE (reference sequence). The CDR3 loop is CASSTKQGAGEKLFF. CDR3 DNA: TGTGCCAGCAGTACAAAACAGGGGGCGGGTGAAAAACTGTTTTTT.

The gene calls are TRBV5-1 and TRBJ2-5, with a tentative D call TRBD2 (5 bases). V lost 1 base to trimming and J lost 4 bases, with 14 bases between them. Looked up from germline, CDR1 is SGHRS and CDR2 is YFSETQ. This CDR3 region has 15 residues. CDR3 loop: CASSLKGLARETQYF. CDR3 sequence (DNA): TGCGCCAGCAGCTTGAAGGGCCTAGCCCGAGAGACCCAGTACTTC.

Here the CDR3 reads CASSPAGSNQPQHF. The CDR3 bases are TGCGCCAGCAGCCCGGCGGGCAGCAATCAGCCCCAGCATTTT. The V gene is TRBV10-2, the J gene TRBJ1-5; no clear D. The V gene's germline CDR1 is WSHSY and CDR2 SAAADI. The CDR3 length is 14 residues. Deletions cut 6 bases from V and 1 base from J, with 10 bases between.

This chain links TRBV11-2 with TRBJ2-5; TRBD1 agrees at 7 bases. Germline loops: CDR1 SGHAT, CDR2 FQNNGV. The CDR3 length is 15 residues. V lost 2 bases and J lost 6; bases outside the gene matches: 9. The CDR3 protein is CASSLQRTGGQTQYF. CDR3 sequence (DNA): TGTGCCAGCAGCTTACAGCGGACAGGAGGTCAGACCCAGTACTTC.

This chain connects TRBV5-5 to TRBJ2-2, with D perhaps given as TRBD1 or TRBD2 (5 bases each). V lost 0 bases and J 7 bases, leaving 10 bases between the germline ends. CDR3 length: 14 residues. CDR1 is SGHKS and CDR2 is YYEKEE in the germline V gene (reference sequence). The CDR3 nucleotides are TGTGCCAGCAGCTTGGGAGGGGTCGGCGGGGAGCTGTTTTTT. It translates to CASSLGGVGGELFF. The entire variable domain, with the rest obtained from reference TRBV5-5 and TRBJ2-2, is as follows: DAGVTQSPTHLIKTRGQQVTLRCSPISGHKSVSWYQQVLGQGPQFIFQYYEKEERGRGNFPDRFSARQFPNYSSELNVNALLLGDSALYLCASSLGGVGGELFFGEGSRLTVL.

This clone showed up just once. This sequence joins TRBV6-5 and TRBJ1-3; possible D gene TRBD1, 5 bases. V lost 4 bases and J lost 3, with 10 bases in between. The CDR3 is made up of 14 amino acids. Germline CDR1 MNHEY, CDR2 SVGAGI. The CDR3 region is CASSFGQNGNTIYF. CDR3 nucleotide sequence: TGTGCCAGCAGTTTTGGACAAAATGGAAACACCATATATTTT.

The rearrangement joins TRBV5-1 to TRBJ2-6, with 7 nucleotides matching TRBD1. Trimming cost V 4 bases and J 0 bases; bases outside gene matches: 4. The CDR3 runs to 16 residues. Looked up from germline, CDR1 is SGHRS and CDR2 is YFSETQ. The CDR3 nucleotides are TGCGCCAGCAGCCTATACAGGGGCTCTGGGGCCAACGTCCTGACTTTC. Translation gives CASSLYRGSGANVLTF. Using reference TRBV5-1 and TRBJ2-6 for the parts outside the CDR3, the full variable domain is KAGVTQTPRYLIKTRGQQVTLSCSPISGHRSVSWYQQTPGQGLQFLFEYFSETQRNKGNFPGRFSGRQFSNSRSEMNVSTLELGDSALYLCASSLYRGSGANVLTFGAGSRLTVL.

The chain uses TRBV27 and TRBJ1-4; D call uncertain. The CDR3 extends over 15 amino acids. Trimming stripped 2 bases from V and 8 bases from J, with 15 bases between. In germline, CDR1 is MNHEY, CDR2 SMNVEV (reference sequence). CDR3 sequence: CASSLTGSLGEKLFF. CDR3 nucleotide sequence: TGTGCCAGCAGTTTAACCGGGTCACTCGGCGAAAAACTGTTTTTT.

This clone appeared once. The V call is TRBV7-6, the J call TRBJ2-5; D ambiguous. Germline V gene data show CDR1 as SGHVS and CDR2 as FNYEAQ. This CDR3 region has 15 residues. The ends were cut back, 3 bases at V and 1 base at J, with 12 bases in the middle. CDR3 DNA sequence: TGTGCCAGCAGCTTCGCCCGACACGGCCAAGAGACCCAGTACTTC. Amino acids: CASSFARHGQETQYF. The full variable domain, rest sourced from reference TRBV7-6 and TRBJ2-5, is GAGVSQSPRYKVTKRGQDVALRCDPISGHVSLYWYRQALGQGPEFLTYFNYEAQQDKSGLPNDRFSAERPEGSISTLTIQRTEQRDSAMYRCASSFARHGQETQYFGPGTRLLVL.

Here the CDR3 DNA reads TGTGCCAGCAGTGGGGTAGCGGTGAACAATGAGCAGTTCTTC. Translation gives CASSGVAVNNEQFF. The V and J genes are TRBV25-1 and TRBJ2-1; tentatively, D is TRBD2 (6 bases). Trimming removed 4 bases from V and 5 bases from J, with 12 bases in between. This CDR3 is built from 14 residues. CDR1 is MGHDK, CDR2 SYGVNS, per germline.

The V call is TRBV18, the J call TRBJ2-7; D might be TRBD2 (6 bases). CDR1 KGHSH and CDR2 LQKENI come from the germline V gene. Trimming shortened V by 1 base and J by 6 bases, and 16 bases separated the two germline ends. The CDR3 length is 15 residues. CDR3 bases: TGTGCCAGCTCACCACAGACATTGGGGGGAGGCGAGCAGTACTTC. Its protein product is CASSPQTLGGGEQYF.

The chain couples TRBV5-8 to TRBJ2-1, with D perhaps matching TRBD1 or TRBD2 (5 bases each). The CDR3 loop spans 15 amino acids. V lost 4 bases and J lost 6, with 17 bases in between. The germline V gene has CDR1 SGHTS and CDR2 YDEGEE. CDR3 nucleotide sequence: TGTGCCAGCAGCCCCGGGACGGCAAATTCCAATGAGCAGTTCTTC. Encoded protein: CASSPGTANSNEQFF. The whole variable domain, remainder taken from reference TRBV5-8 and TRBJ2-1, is EAGVTQSPTHLIKTRGQQATLRCSPISGHTSVYWYQQALGLGLQFLLWYDEGEERNRGNFPPRFSGRQFPNYSSELNVNALELEDSALYLCASSPGTANSNEQFFGPGTRLTVL.

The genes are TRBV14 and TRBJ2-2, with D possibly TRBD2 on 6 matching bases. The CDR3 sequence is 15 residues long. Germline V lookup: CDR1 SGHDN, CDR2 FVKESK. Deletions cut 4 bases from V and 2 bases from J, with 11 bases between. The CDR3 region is CASSRGLLNTGELFF. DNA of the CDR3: TGTGCCAGCAGCCGGGGACTTCTAAACACCGGGGAGCTGTTTTTT.

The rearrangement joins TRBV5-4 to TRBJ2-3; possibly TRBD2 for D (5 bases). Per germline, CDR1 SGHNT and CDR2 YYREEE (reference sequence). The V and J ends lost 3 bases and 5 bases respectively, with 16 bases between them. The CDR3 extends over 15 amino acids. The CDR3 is CASSSIGRGEDTQYF. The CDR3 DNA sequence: TGTGCCAGCAGCTCCATTGGGAGAGGTGAAGATACGCAGTATTTT.

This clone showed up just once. The CDR3 region is CASSPTSSKTGELFF. For the CDR3, the DNA is TGTGCCAGCTCACCGACTAGCAGCAAAACCGGGGAGCTGTTTTTT. The rearrangement links TRBV18 to TRBJ2-2; TRBD2 matches at 7 bases. With 3 bases clipped from V and 5 bases from J, the junction kept 6 bases outside the gene matches. The CDR3 runs 15 residues. Germline CDR1 KGHSH, CDR2 LQKENI.

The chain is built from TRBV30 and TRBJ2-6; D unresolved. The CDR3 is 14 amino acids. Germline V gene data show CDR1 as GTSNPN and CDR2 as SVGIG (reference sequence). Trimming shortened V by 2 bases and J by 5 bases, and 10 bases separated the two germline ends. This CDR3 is CAWSLLSRANVLTF. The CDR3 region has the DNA TGTGCCTGGAGTCTACTTTCACGGGCCAACGTCCTGACTTTC.